This T cell receptor beta chain was captured by sequencing in a study of OX40 agonist ivuxolimab in advanced cancers. The CDR3 totals 15 residues. Germline V lookup: CDR1 SGHNT, CDR2 YENEEA. Trimming at V came to 5 bases and at J to 5 bases, leaving 7 bases not matched to a gene. Sequencing was performed with immunoSEQ multiplex PCR; in TCRdb, only in-frame clones are kept and a portion is missing. This table has tens of thousands of clones, over 70% appearing once. The material was CD4+ or CD8+ T cells sorted from blood, obtained in a trial of the OX40 agonist ivuxolimab. The chain employs TRBV11-3 and TRBJ1-4; TRBD1 aligns across 8 bases. This receptor was taken from an adult with an advanced solid tumor such as melanoma, head and neck, liver or kidney cancer. The CDR3: CASSQDRAGNEKLFF. CDR3 nucleotides: TGTGCCAGCAGCCAGGACAGGGCAGGGAATGAAAAACTGTTTTTT.